What follows are 18 T cell receptor beta chains derived from one specimen sequenced in a study of blood T cell repertoires in COVID-19. The assay was immunoSEQ multiplex PCR, and TCRdb's table has in-frame clones only and misses some. The sample has some 110,000 clones, 70% to 90% seen once; the top ten hold about 1.3%. The specimen sequenced was peripheral blood. These receptors were obtained from a man aged 35 to 55 with acute or convalescent COVID-19.

The chain joins TRBV7-2 to TRBJ2-5; D unresolved. Trimming removed 5 bases from V and 5 bases from J, with 6 bases in between. CDR3 size: 11 residues. Germline assignment: CDR1 SGHTA and CDR2 FQGNSA. CDR3 in DNA: TGTGCCAGCAGCCGAGCGGAGACCCAGTACTTC. Its protein is CASSRAETQYF.

The chain joins TRBV4-1 to TRBJ1-6; 9 nucleotides line up with TRBD1. Germline V lookup: CDR1 MGHRA, CDR2 YSYEKL. CDR3 length: 14 amino acids. J lost 7 bases, V lost 3 bases, and 1 base had no gene match. Here the CDR3 reads CASSQDRGNSPLHF. The CDR3, as DNA: TGCGCCAGCAGCCAGGACAGGGGAAATTCACCCCTCCACTTT.

The V call is TRBV10-1, the J call TRBJ2-3; no clear D gene. V was trimmed by 7 bases and J by 1 base, leaving 15 bases between them. Germline V gene data show CDR1 as WNHNN and CDR2 as SYGVQD (reference sequence). The CDR3 extends over 15 amino acids. CDR3 sequence: CASTVVSGGTDTQYF. The CDR3 nucleotides are TGCGCCAGCACCGTAGTCTCCGGAGGCACAGATACGCAGTATTTT.

This clone was seen a handful of times. The chain recombines TRBV6-6 with TRBJ2-1; perhaps TRBD2 as D (6 bases). The CDR3 length is 16 residues. The ends were cut back, 6 bases at V and 7 bases at J, with 22 bases in the middle. CDR1 and CDR2 from the germline V gene are MNHNY and SVGAGI (reference sequence). The chain's CDR3 is CASRFMGEAPVNEQFF. As DNA, the CDR3 is TGTGCCAGCAGGTTCATGGGGGAGGCCCCAGTGAATGAGCAGTTCTTC.

The chain uses TRBV18 and TRBJ1-2; D is ambiguous. Germline V lookup: CDR1 KGHSH, CDR2 LQKENI. Trimming took 3 bases from V and 2 from J, leaving 10 bases between them. This CDR3 contains 14 residues. CDR3 sequence (DNA): TGTGCCAGCTCACCGGGCCTGCAGAACTATGGCTACACCTTC. It translates to CASSPGLQNYGYTF.

The chain links TRBV7-2 to TRBJ1-5; 7 bases agree with TRBD1. The CDR3 spans 13 residues. Germline V CDR1 and CDR2: SGHTA, FQGNSA. Losses at the gene ends were 5 bases for V and 7 bases for J; bases not matched to a gene: 5. The CDR3 DNA reads TGTGCCAGCAGCCAACAGGGGTGGCAGCCCCAGCATTTT. Amino acid sequence: CASSQQGWQPQHF. The full variable domain, in which reference TRBV7-2 and TRBJ1-5 provide the parts outside the CDR3, is GAGVSQSPSNKVTEKGKDVELRCDPISGHTALYWYRQSLGQGLEFLIYFQGNSAPDKSGLPSDRFSAERTGGSVSTLTIQRTQQEDSAVYLCASSQQGWQPQHFGDGTRLSIL.

The rearrangement joins TRBV19 to TRBJ1-5; maybe TRBD1 (6 bases). Trimming cost V 3 bases and J 0 bases, with 12 bases left between them. CDR3 length equals 16 residues. Germline-derived CDR1 and CDR2 are LNHDA and SQIVND (reference sequence). CDR3 residues: CASSILGQSSNQPQHF. The CDR3, as DNA: TGTGCCAGTAGTATTTTAGGACAGTCTAGCAATCAGCCCCAGCATTTT.

V gene TRBV6-4 combines with J gene TRBJ2-6; D perhaps matches TRBD2 (5 bases). The CDR3 runs to 15 residues. Germline V CDR1 and CDR2: MRHNA, SNTAGT. The germline V and J ends were trimmed by 2 bases and 1 base, with 6 bases remaining between them. The CDR3 DNA reads TGTGCCAGCAGTGACAGAGGGTCTGGGGCCAACGTCCTGACTTTC. Protein sequence: CASSDRGSGANVLTF.

The chain joins TRBV28 to TRBJ2-3, with 13 bases identical to TRBD2. This CDR3 is built from 15 residues. CDR1 and CDR2 (germline): MDHEN, SYDVKM. With 6 bases clipped from V and 4 bases from J, the junction kept 4 bases outside the gene matches. The CDR3 reads CASSAGLAGADTQYF. CDR3 nucleotides: TGTGCCAGCAGCGCTGGACTAGCGGGAGCAGATACGCAGTATTTT.

The V gene is TRBV15, the J gene TRBJ1-4, with TRBD1 matching over 8 bases. From germline, CDR1 is LNHNV and CDR2 YYDKDF (reference sequence). The CDR3 runs to 13 residues. V lost 6 bases, J lost 8 bases, and 5 bases stayed unmatched. CDR3 in DNA: TGTGCCACCAGTCTGGACAGGGCGGAAAAACTGTTTTTT. It encodes CATSLDRAEKLFF.

This chain connects TRBV5-1 to TRBJ2-4, with 11 bases lining up with TRBD2. The germline gives CDR1 SGHRS, CDR2 YFSETQ. The V segment lost 1 base and the J segment 5 bases; nucleotides outside the gene matches: 2. CDR3 length equals 15 residues. CDR3 region: CASSLRGLAENIQYF. The CDR3 DNA follows: TGCGCCAGCAGCTTGAGGGGACTAGCGGAAAACATTCAGTACTTC.

V gene TRBV7-2 combines with J gene TRBJ2-1, with 10 positions matching TRBD2. Unmatched junction bases numbered 2, after V lost 2 bases and J lost 4 bases. Germline-derived CDR1 and CDR2 are SGHTA and FQGNSA. The CDR3 is made up of 15 amino acids. As DNA, the CDR3 is TGTGCCAGCAGCTTAACTAGCGGGGTATACAATGAGCAGTTCTTC. It is translated as CASSLTSGVYNEQFF.

The chain combines TRBV6-2 or TRBV6-3 with TRBJ1-1; no clear D gene. The V and J ends lost 4 bases and 1 base respectively, with 16 bases between them. The CDR3 covers 16 residues. Germline loops: CDR1 MNHEY, CDR2 SVGEGT. CDR3 in amino acids: CASSSHLRASNTEAFF. CDR3 DNA: TGTGCCAGCAGTTCCCACTTGAGGGCATCGAACACTGAAGCTTTCTTT.

The rearrangement links TRBV7-3 to TRBJ2-5, with TRBD2 matching 10 bases. The CDR3 has 15 residues. Germline V gene data show CDR1 as SGHTA and CDR2 as FQGTGA. V dropped 6 bases and J dropped 1; count of bases not matched to a gene: 5. CDR3 bases: TGTGCCAGCAGGTCTAGCGGGGGTACCCAAGAGACCCAGTACTTC. Amino acid sequence: CASRSSGGTQETQYF.

The sample holds one count of this clone. The V and J genes are TRBV5-1 and TRBJ2-1; 7 positions match TRBD2. Germline V lookup: CDR1 SGHRS, CDR2 YFSETQ. The CDR3 runs to 15 residues. V was pared by 2 bases and J by 0 bases, with 2 bases of the junction left unmatched. This chain's CDR3 is CASSFGGSSYNEQFF. As DNA, the CDR3 is TGCGCCAGCAGCTTTGGCGGGAGCTCCTACAATGAGCAGTTCTTC.

This CDR3 reads CASSLDRGYGYTF. The CDR3 coding sequence is TGCGCCAGCAGCCTAGACAGGGGCTATGGCTACACCTTC. The rearrangement uses TRBV4-3 and TRBJ1-2, with 8 positions matching TRBD1. Germline CDR1 LGHNA, CDR2 YSLEER. V shed 4 bases and J 4 bases; nucleotides not matched to a gene: 2. CDR3 length: 13 residues.

This rearrangement joins TRBV10-3 to TRBJ1-5; 7 nucleotides align to TRBD1. Trimming removed 9 bases from V and 4 bases from J; junction bases left unmatched: 6. The CDR3 is made up of 13 amino acids. CDR1 and CDR2 (germline): ENHRY, SYGVKD. The CDR3 coding sequence is TGTGCCATTAAGGGGACAGTTAATCAGCCCCAGCATTTT. Protein product: CAIKGTVNQPQHF.

The chain has TRBV6-5 and TRBJ2-6; no firm D call. Germline V gene sequence: CDR1 MNHEY, CDR2 SVGAGI. The V gene lost 6 bases and the J gene lost 4 bases, with 10 bases spanning the gap. CDR3 length: 14 residues. CDR3 nucleotides: TGTGCCAGCAGCTCCCTAAACGGGGCCAACGTCCTGACTTTC. It encodes CASSSLNGANVLTF.